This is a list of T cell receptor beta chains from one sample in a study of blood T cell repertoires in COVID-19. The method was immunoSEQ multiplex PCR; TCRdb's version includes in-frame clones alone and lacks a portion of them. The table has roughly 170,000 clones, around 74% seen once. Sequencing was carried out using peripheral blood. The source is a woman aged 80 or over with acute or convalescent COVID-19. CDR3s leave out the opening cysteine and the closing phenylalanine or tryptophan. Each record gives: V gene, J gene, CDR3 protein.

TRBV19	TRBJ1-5	ASGGQGGNQPQH
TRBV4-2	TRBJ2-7	ASSQESGGSYEQY
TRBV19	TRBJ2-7	ASSIQRGAYEQY
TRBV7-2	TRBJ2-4	ASSLVRGGKNIQY
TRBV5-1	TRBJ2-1	ASSLDGTSGSNEQF
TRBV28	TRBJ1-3	ASSSPGQAGNTIY
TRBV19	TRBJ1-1	ASSTSDSFEAF
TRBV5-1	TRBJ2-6	ASSLTGPGSGANVLT
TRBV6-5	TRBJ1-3	ASSQTGGNTIY
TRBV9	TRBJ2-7	ASSVDLGGAGTYEQY
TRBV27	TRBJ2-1	ASRKRTGYNEQF
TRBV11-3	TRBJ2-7	ASSLDTGLGQY
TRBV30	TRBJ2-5	AWSLYQETQY
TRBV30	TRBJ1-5	AWSGGHGNQPQH
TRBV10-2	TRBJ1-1	ASSGRRMNTEAF
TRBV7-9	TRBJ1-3	ASSPPGHKTIGNTIY
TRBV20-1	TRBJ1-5	SASFTDSNQPQH
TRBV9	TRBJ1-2	ASSVLAQGRGYT
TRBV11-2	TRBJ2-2	ASIPGGRNTGELF
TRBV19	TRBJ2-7	ASSVRTGSFEQY
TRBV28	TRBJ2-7	ASSLTTGTGVSEQY
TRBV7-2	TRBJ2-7	ASSWGSSGSVGEQY
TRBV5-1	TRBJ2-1	ASSLGLAGNDEQF
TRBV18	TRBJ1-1	ASSPRTGDNTEAF
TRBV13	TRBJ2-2	ASSQSTPAPDSANPNTGELF
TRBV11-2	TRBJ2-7	ASRTLRGVGHEQY
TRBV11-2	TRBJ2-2	ASSRNTGPAGELF
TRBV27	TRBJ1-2	ASSPSPTWGDGYT
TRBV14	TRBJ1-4	ASSSLGRDEKLF
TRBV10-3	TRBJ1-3	ATALSGAGNTIY
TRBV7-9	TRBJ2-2	ASTVDDRRTGTGNTGELF
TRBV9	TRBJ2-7	ASSVLAGEGYEQY
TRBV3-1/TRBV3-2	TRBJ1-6	ASSHRQSSYNSPLH
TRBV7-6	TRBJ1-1	ASSLVSGGMNTEAF
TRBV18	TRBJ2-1	ASSPPGSGRINEQF
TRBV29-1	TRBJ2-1	SGAYNEQF
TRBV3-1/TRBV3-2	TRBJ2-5	ASSQAAAGNQETQY
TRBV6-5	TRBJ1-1	ATQTGGLGTEAF
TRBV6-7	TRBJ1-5	ASTHAVKLNQPQH
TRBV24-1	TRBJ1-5	ATSEDRGGSGHQPQH
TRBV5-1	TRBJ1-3	ASSRQGVSGNTIY